The 21 T cell receptor beta chains below come from one sample, sequenced in a study of T cell responses to AZD1222 COVID-19 vaccine. Sequencing was performed with immunoSEQ multiplex PCR; in TCRdb, only in-frame clones are kept and a portion is missing. The sample includes roughly 150,000 clones, 80% to 95% of them seen just once. The sample here was peripheral blood, taken on day 0 of AZD1222 vaccination. These receptors originate from an adult in good health.

The chain recombines TRBV6-5 with TRBJ1-2, with TRBD1 as a possible D gene (6 bases). Germline CDR1 is MNHEY and CDR2 is SVGAGI. This CDR3 comprises 14 residues. Trimming took 2 bases from V and 5 from J, leaving 12 bases between them. CDR3: CASSYRKGTYGYTF. DNA of the CDR3: TGTGCCAGCAGTTACCGGAAAGGGACATATGGCTACACCTTC.

CDR3 residues: CASSIDRAADNSPLHF. CDR3 coding DNA: TGTGCCAGTAGTATAGATCGGGCCGCCGATAATTCACCCCTCCACTTT. This chain uses TRBV19 with TRBJ1-6; D unclear. CDR3 length: 16 amino acids. V lost 0 bases, J lost 5 bases, and 11 bases lay in between. Germline CDR1 LNHDA, CDR2 SQIVND (reference sequence). Based on the CDR3 plus reference TRBV19 and TRBJ1-6, the full variable domain is DGGITQSPKYLFRKEGQNVTLSCEQNLNHDAMYWYRQDPGQGLRLIYYSQIVNDFQKGDIAEGYSVSREKKESFPLTVTSAQKNPTAFYLCASSIDRAADNSPLHFGNGTRLTVT.

This sequence joins TRBV27 and TRBJ2-1, with D possibly matching TRBD2 (7 bases). This CDR3 region has 15 residues. CDR1 and CDR2 from the germline V gene are MNHEY and SMNVEV (reference sequence). Trimming cost V 6 bases and J 6 bases, with 18 bases left between them. The CDR3 nucleotides are TGTGCCAGCAGCCTCCTGGGGGGGGCTGGCAATGAGCAGTTCTTC. The encoded protein is CASSLLGGAGNEQFF.

The chain combines TRBV27 with TRBJ2-7, with D perhaps matching TRBD1 or TRBD2 (5 bases each). V was shortened by 2 bases and J by 3 bases, with 5 bases between the two germline ends. CDR3 length: 12 amino acids. From germline, CDR1 is MNHEY and CDR2 SMNVEV (reference sequence). CDR3 bases: TGTGCCAGCAGTTTAGGGGGCTACGAGCAGTACTTC. Translated: CASSLGGYEQYF.

This clone was seen more than once but under ten times. The chain carries TRBV7-2 and TRBJ1-5; D is unresolved. Germline V lookup: CDR1 SGHTA, CDR2 FQGNSA. V lost 3 bases to trimming and J lost 0 bases, with 6 bases between them. CDR3 size: 14 residues. The CDR3 region has the DNA TGTGCCAGCAGCTTCAGGATTAGCAATCAGCCCCAGCATTTT. Its translation: CASSFRISNQPQHF.

The chain joins TRBV29-1 to TRBJ2-5, with 9 bases aligning to TRBD2. V lost 4 bases, J lost 4 bases, and 10 bases stayed unmatched. CDR1 SQVTM and CDR2 ANQGSEA come from the germline V gene. The CDR3 is 15 amino acids. CDR3 residues: CSVGAAGGPLETQYF. CDR3 bases: TGCAGCGTTGGTGCTGCGGGAGGGCCCTTAGAGACCCAGTACTTC.

The V gene is TRBV11-2, the J gene TRBJ1-2, with TRBD1 as a possible D gene (5 bases). Germline assignment: CDR1 SGHAT and CDR2 FQNNGV. This CDR3 spans 16 amino acids. V dropped 5 bases and J dropped 4 bases, with 20 bases sitting between them. CDR3 amino acids: CASSRGRDLTGYGYTF. For the CDR3, the DNA is TGTGCCAGCAGCCGGGGCAGGGATTTGACGGGCTATGGCTACACCTTC.

This chain uses TRBV4-2 with TRBJ2-3; 7 bases align to TRBD2. Unmatched junction bases numbered 7, after V lost 0 bases and J lost 1 base. The germline V gene has CDR1 LGHNA and CDR2 YNFKEQ. The CDR3 is 17 amino acids. This CDR3 is CASSQERGVGGTDTQYF. The CDR3 bases are TGTGCCAGCAGCCAAGAACGGGGGGTAGGTGGCACAGATACGCAGTATTTT.

The chain recombines TRBV7-2 with TRBJ2-3, with D unresolved. Germline V gene lookup returns CDR1 SGHTA and CDR2 FQGNSA. The CDR3 has 11 residues. Trimming pared 5 bases from V and 6 bases from J, leaving 6 bases between. The CDR3, as DNA: TGTGCCAGCAGCCCTTTGGATACGCAGTATTTT. It is translated as CASSPLDTQYF.

Worth noting for this clone: One junction end does not reproduce the germline sequence, and a read error may be involved. The chain links TRBV28 to TRBJ2-7, with 10 bases lining up with TRBD2. The CDR3 spans 13 residues. Germline CDR1 is MDHEN and CDR2 is SYDVKM. CDR3 loop: CASSPPGLAGVLF. In DNA, the CDR3 is TGTGCCAGCAGTCCCCCTGGTCTAGCGGGAGTGCTCTTC. The full variable domain, rest sourced from reference TRBV28 and TRBJ2-7, is DVKVTQSSRYLVKRTGEKVFLECVQDMDHENMFWYRQDPGLGLRLIYFSYDVKMKEKGDIPEGYSVSREKKERFSLILESASTNQTSMYLCASSPPGLAGVLFGPGTRLTVT.

The chain employs TRBV6-1 and TRBJ1-2; D is uncertain. V lost 1 base, J lost 2 bases, and 11 bases lay in between. Germline CDR1 and CDR2: MNHNS and SASEGT. This CDR3 contains 15 residues. The CDR3 sequence is CASSEGIGTNYGYTF. CDR3 bases: TGTGCCAGCAGTGAAGGGATTGGCACAAACTATGGCTACACCTTC.

V usage is TRBV5-7 and J usage is TRBJ2-1; D tentatively reads TRBD1 or TRBD2 (5 bases each). TRBV5-7 is an open reading frame, and its role is uncertain. Deletions cut 2 bases from V and 5 bases from J, with 8 bases between. The CDR3 is 13 residues long. For the CDR3, the DNA is TGTGCCAGCAGCTTTAGAGGGGACAATGAGCAGTTCTTC. Protein: CASSFRGDNEQFF.

The sample holds one count of this clone. This rearrangement joins TRBV5-1 to TRBJ2-1; 9 bases line up with TRBD1. This CDR3 is 16 amino acids long. Germline V gene lookup returns CDR1 SGHRS and CDR2 YFSETQ. Losses at the gene ends were 4 bases for V and 3 bases for J; bases not matched to a gene: 8. The CDR3 reads CASSRGGTGFYNEQFF. The CDR3 coding sequence is TGCGCCAGCAGCCGGGGCGGGACAGGGTTCTACAATGAGCAGTTCTTC.

The chain uses TRBV10-3 and TRBJ2-1; 7 bases agree with TRBD2. Germline-derived CDR1 and CDR2 are ENHRY and SYGVKD. CDR3 size: 18 residues. Trimming cost V 2 bases and J 2 bases; bases outside gene matches: 12. CDR3 nucleotide sequence: TGTGCCATCAGTGAGCCGACACTAGCGTCGTCAGCCTACAATGAGCAGTTCTTC. This codes for CAISEPTLASSAYNEQFF.

The chain uses TRBV7-9 and TRBJ2-7, with TRBD2 identical over 13 bases. Germline V lookup: CDR1 SEHNR, CDR2 FQNEAQ (reference sequence). Trimming cost V 8 bases and J 4 bases; bases outside gene matches: 2. The CDR3 is 13 amino acids. CDR3 amino acids: CASGLAGVYEQYF. CDR3 DNA: TGTGCCAGCGGACTAGCGGGGGTTTACGAGCAGTACTTC.

CDR3 sequence (DNA): TGTGCCAGCAGTTTTCGAGGGAAGCTCCCCACCGGGGAGCTGTTTTTT. Its protein product is CASSFRGKLPTGELFF. J is TRBJ2-2 and V is TRBV27, with a weak D call TRBD2 (5 bases). The CDR3 totals 16 residues. Deletions cut 3 bases from V and 4 bases from J, with 15 bases between. In germline, CDR1 is MNHEY, CDR2 SMNVEV (reference sequence).

The rearrangement links TRBV24-1 to TRBJ2-2; 8 bases are a match to TRBD1. The CDR3 covers 14 residues. Germline loops: CDR1 KGHDR, CDR2 SFDVKD. The junction had 3 bases not matched to a gene; V was cut back by 9 bases and J by 1 base. The CDR3 spells CATAGTGNTGELFF. The CDR3 DNA reads as TGTGCCACCGCCGGGACAGGGAACACCGGGGAGCTGTTTTTT.

This chain links TRBV6-1 with TRBJ1-1; D perhaps matches TRBD1 (5 bases). The CDR3 spans 15 residues. With 2 bases removed from V and 1 base from J, the gap between germline ends came to 11 bases. Germline V lookup: CDR1 MNHNS, CDR2 SASEGT. CDR3 loop: CASSESAGRNTEAFF. The CDR3 coding sequence is TGTGCCAGCAGTGAAAGCGCGGGACGGAACACTGAAGCTTTCTTT.

This chain links TRBV6-5 with TRBJ1-1; D is uncertain. V was cut by 4 bases and J by 1 base, with 10 bases left in between. CDR1 is MNHEY, CDR2 SVGAGI, per germline. CDR3 length: 14 residues. The CDR3 nucleotides read TGTGCCAGCAGTTCACAGCTTTCGAACACTGAAGCTTTCTTT. Encoded protein: CASSSQLSNTEAFF.

V usage is TRBV7-3 and J usage is TRBJ2-7; D is possibly TRBD1 or TRBD2 (5 bases each). The CDR3 spans 12 residues. Germline-derived CDR1 and CDR2 are SGHTA and FQGTGA. V was clipped by 1 base and J by 6 bases, with 7 bases between them. DNA of the CDR3: TGTGCCAGCAGCTTAAGTGGGGGCGAGCAGTACTTC. It yields the protein CASSLSGGEQYF. Drawing the rest from reference TRBV7-3 and TRBJ2-7, the complete variable domain is GAGVSQTPSNKVTEKGKYVELRCDPISGHTALYWYRQSLGQGPEFLIYFQGTGAADDSGLPNDRFFAVRPEGSVSTLKIQRTERGDSAVYLCASSLSGGEQYFGPGTRLTVT.

The chain employs TRBV12-3 or TRBV12-4 and TRBJ1-2, with D maybe TRBD1 (6 bases). The CDR3 spans 13 residues. The germline V and J ends were trimmed by 3 bases and 8 bases, with 13 bases remaining between them. The DNA of the CDR3 is TGTGCCAGCAGTTTCGGGGGGGGCTCGGGCTACACCTTC. Its translation: CASSFGGGSGYTF.